A selection of T cell receptor beta chains follows, all from one sample in a study of blood T cell repertoires in COVID-19. Clones were read by immunoSEQ multiplex PCR, and TCRdb kept only the in-frame ones, dropping some. The repertoire holds fewer than 300,000 clones, with roughly 84% as singletons. Sequencing was performed on peripheral blood. The receptors shown here come from a woman younger than 30 with acute or convalescent COVID-19. Both conserved end residues are part of each CDR3. The D gene is left open where the match is weak. Size is omitted from some rows. Given values are once, few, many or a class for expanded clones.

V: TRBV18; J: TRBJ1-4; D: -; size: -; DNA: TGTGCCAGCTCACGGGAAATACAGGGAACTAATGAAAAACTGTTTTTT; CDR3: CASSREIQGTNEKLFF
V: TRBV11-2; J: TRBJ1-5; D: -; size: -; DNA: TGTGCCAGCAGCTTGGCGGGGCAGACCTATCAGCCCCAGCATTTT; CDR3: CASSLAGQTYQPQHF
V: TRBV4-3; J: TRBJ2-7; D: TRBD2; size: -; DNA: TGCGCCAGCAGCCAAGACCTAGCGGGCCTGATCTACGAGCAGTACTTC; CDR3: CASSQDLAGLIYEQYF
V: TRBV15; J: TRBJ2-2; D: TRBD2; size: -; DNA: TGTGCCACCAGCTCTCGGCGGGAGCACACCGGGGAGCTGTTTTTT; CDR3: CATSSRREHTGELFF
V: TRBV24-1; J: TRBJ2-1; D: TRBD2; size: few; DNA: TGTGCCACCAGTGATCCCGGGACTAGCGGGAGAAAGGGCAATGAGCAGTTCTTC; CDR3: CATSDPGTSGRKGNEQFF
V: TRBV19; J: TRBJ2-1; D: -; size: -; DNA: TGTGCCAGTAGTACGATCGACAGTACGAGCAATGAGCAGTTCTTC; CDR3: CASSTIDSTSNEQFF
V: TRBV5-1; J: TRBJ2-3; D: TRBD2; size: -; DNA: TGCGCCAGCAGCTTGGAGGGGACTAGCCCGGGCACAGATACGCAGTATTTT; CDR3: CASSLEGTSPGTDTQYF
V: TRBV5-1; J: TRBJ2-5; D: -; size: many; DNA: TGCGCCAGCACCCTCCAAGAGACCCAGTACTTC; CDR3: CASTLQETQYF
V: TRBV28; J: TRBJ2-3; D: TRBD2; size: once; DNA: TGTGCCAGCAGTACAAGCGGGAGGGCCACAGATACGCAGTATTTT; CDR3: CASSTSGRATDTQYF
V: TRBV3-1/TRBV3-2; J: TRBJ1-2; D: -; size: -; DNA: TGTGCCAGCAGCCAAGACGACAGGACGCCGTTCTACACCTTC; CDR3: CASSQDDRTPFYTF
V: TRBV6-1; J: TRBJ1-2; D: -; size: few; DNA: TGTGCCAGCAGTGAAGCGACAGACTATGGCTACACCTTC; CDR3: CASSEATDYGYTF
V: TRBV14; J: TRBJ2-7; D: -; size: -; DNA: TGTGCCAGCAGCCAAGATCCGGCTGTAGACAGGACCTACGAGCAGTACTTC; CDR3: CASSQDPAVDRTYEQYF
V: TRBV5-1; J: TRBJ2-5; D: TRBD1; size: -; DNA: TGCGCCAGCAGCTCGGGGACAGGGGAAGGGACCCAGTACTTC; CDR3: CASSSGTGEGTQYF
V: TRBV29-1; J: TRBJ1-2; D: TRBD1; size: once; DNA: TGCAGCGTTGGGACAGGGGCGGGGGATGGCTACACCTTC; CDR3: CSVGTGAGDGYTF
V: TRBV5-6; J: TRBJ2-1; D: TRBD2; size: -; DNA: TGTGCCAGCGGCCTAGGGACTAGCGGCAATGAGCAGTTCTTC; CDR3: CASGLGTSGNEQFF
V: TRBV28; J: TRBJ2-7; D: TRBD1; size: once; DNA: TGTGCCAGCCAAGGACAGGGGTCTTACGAGCAGTACTTC; CDR3: CASQGQGSYEQYF
V: TRBV6-5; J: TRBJ2-7; D: -; size: -; DNA: TGTGCCAGCAGTTACCAGCTCGGGGTTGACTCCTACGAGCAGTACTTC; CDR3: CASSYQLGVDSYEQYF
V: TRBV28; J: TRBJ2-7; D: TRBD2; size: -; DNA: TGTGCCAGCAGTTTTTTAGCGGGATACTACGAGCAGTACTTC; CDR3: CASSFLAGYYEQYF
V: TRBV7-7; J: TRBJ2-3; D: TRBD2; size: -; DNA: TGTGCTAGCAGCACCGGGACTAGCGGGAGGGATACGCAGTATTTT; CDR3: CASSTGTSGRDTQYF
V: TRBV19; J: TRBJ2-1; D: -; size: -; DNA: TGTGCCAGTTGCTCCGGGATCCCCTCCTACAATGAGCAGTTCTTC; CDR3: CASCSGIPSYNEQFF
V: TRBV18; J: TRBJ2-5; D: -; size: -; DNA: TGTGCCAGCTCACCTCCTCAAGAGACCCAGTACTTC; CDR3: CASSPPQETQYF
V: TRBV30; J: TRBJ2-5; D: TRBD1; size: -; DNA: TGTGCCTGGACAGGGGGCCAAGAGACCCAGTACTTC; CDR3: CAWTGGQETQYF
V: TRBV6-2/TRBV6-3; J: TRBJ2-7; D: -; size: -; DNA: TGTGCCAGCAGTTACTCGAGGCTAGCGATGTCCTACGAGCAGTACTTC; CDR3: CASSYSRLAMSYEQYF
V: TRBV6-4; J: TRBJ2-1; D: TRBD2; size: -; DNA: TGTGCCAGCAGTCCGACTAGCGGGAGGGGGGACAATGAGCAGTTCTTC; CDR3: CASSPTSGRGDNEQFF
V: TRBV7-5; J: TRBJ1-1; D: -; size: few; DNA: TGTGCCAGAAGTCATTTGGAGGGTGGGGCTTTCTTT; CDR3: CARSHLEGGAFF
V: TRBV28; J: TRBJ2-4; D: TRBD2; size: -; DNA: TGTGCCAGCAGTTTTTTCCTAGCGGGTATAGCCAAAAACATTCAGTACTTC; CDR3: CASSFFLAGIAKNIQYF
V: TRBV28; J: TRBJ1-2; D: TRBD1; size: -; DNA: TGTGCCAGCAGTTGGGGTGAGGGGGCGGATGGCTACACCTTC; CDR3: CASSWGEGADGYTF
V: TRBV4-3; J: TRBJ2-1; D: TRBD2; size: -; DNA: TGCGCCAGCAGCCAACACCCCCTAAGACGGGGGGAGGATGAGCAGTTCTTC; CDR3: CASSQHPLRRGEDEQFF
V: TRBV5-8; J: TRBJ2-7; D: -; size: few; DNA: TGTGCCAGCAGCAAAAGGCTATTACTGGCGGGATACTACGAGCAGTACTTC; CDR3: CASSKRLLLAGYYEQYF
V: TRBV9; J: TRBJ1-3; D: -; size: -; DNA: TGTGCCAGCAGCGTAGATCCGGGGATTGGAAACACCATATATTTT; CDR3: CASSVDPGIGNTIYF
V: TRBV30; J: TRBJ1-2; D: TRBD1; size: -; DNA: TGTGCCTGGACTTACAGGGGATATGGCTACACCTTC; CDR3: CAWTYRGYGYTF
V: TRBV18; J: TRBJ2-7; D: -; size: -; DNA: TGTGCCAGCTCATCAGAGCCGCTTCCAGGGCCCTTC; CDR3: CASSSEPLPGPF
V: TRBV10-3; J: TRBJ2-7; D: -; size: -; DNA: TGTGCCATCAGTGTGAACAGGGCTAAATACGAGCAGTACTTC; CDR3: CAISVNRAKYEQYF
V: TRBV11-1; J: TRBJ2-7; D: -; size: -; DNA: TGTGCCAGCAGCCCGGACACCACCTACGAGCAGTACTTC; CDR3: CASSPDTTYEQYF
V: TRBV4-3; J: TRBJ2-1; D: -; size: -; DNA: TGCGCCAGCAGCCAAGGGACTGGCTTCTACAATGAGCAGTTCTTC; CDR3: CASSQGTGFYNEQFF
V: TRBV7-9; J: TRBJ2-7; D: -; size: -; DNA: TGTGCCAGCAGCTTAGCGGGTCAGGACTACGAGCAGTACTTC; CDR3: CASSLAGQDYEQYF
V: TRBV28; J: TRBJ2-7; D: -; size: -; DNA: TGTGCCAGCAGTTTAAAGGCGGGCAGGGAGGCCTACGAGCAGTACTTC; CDR3: CASSLKAGREAYEQYF
V: TRBV6-1; J: TRBJ1-1; D: -; size: few; DNA: TGTGCCAGCAGTGAATTAGAGCCGAACACTGAAGCTTTCTTT; CDR3: CASSELEPNTEAFF
V: TRBV19; J: TRBJ1-5; D: -; size: -; DNA: TGTGCCAGTAGTAGTGTGGGATTCGCGGGTCAGCCCCAGCATTTT; CDR3: CASSSVGFAGQPQHF
V: TRBV7-9; J: TRBJ2-7; D: TRBD1; size: once; DNA: TGTGCCAGCAGCTCCACCGAGACAGGGGGCTACGAGCAGTACTTC; CDR3: CASSSTETGGYEQYF
V: TRBV6-5; J: TRBJ2-3; D: -; size: -; DNA: TGTGCCAGCAGTTACTCCGACTGGGGCACAGATACGCAGTATTTT; CDR3: CASSYSDWGTDTQYF
V: TRBV7-6; J: TRBJ2-5; D: TRBD2; size: -; DNA: TGTGCCAGCAGAACCACTAGCGGTCAAGAGACCCAGTACTTC; CDR3: CASRTTSGQETQYF
V: TRBV27; J: TRBJ1-2; D: -; size: -; DNA: TGTGCCAGCAGTTTATTTGCGGGGGGCAACTATGGCTACACCTTC; CDR3: CASSLFAGGNYGYTF
V: TRBV19; J: TRBJ2-3; D: -; size: few; DNA: TGTGCCAGTAGTATGGGCCAACGGGGTAGCGCTAGCACAGATACGCAGTATTTT; CDR3: CASSMGQRGSASTDTQYF
V: TRBV5-6; J: TRBJ2-1; D: -; size: -; DNA: TGTGCCAGCAGCTCTGCTTCAGGGGATGAGCAGTTCTTC; CDR3: CASSSASGDEQFF
V: TRBV4-3; J: TRBJ2-3; D: TRBD1; size: -; DNA: TGCGCCAGCAGCTCGGACAGGGGGGCAGATACGCAGTATTTT; CDR3: CASSSDRGADTQYF